This entry concerns a single T cell receptor beta chain. Its cognate antigen is unknown. This sample was included in a study of long-term antiretroviral therapy in people with HIV. Participants living with HIV all received treatment in the United States. General study results and limits: Older ART regimens may have been in use when blood was drawn between about 2004 and 2018.

This was the immunoSEQ v3.0 assay at survey level. TCRdb's copy holds only in-frame clones and misses some; the assay was immunoSEQ multiplex PCR. The table shows tens of thousands of clones, with 85% occurring only once. Germline assignment: CDR1 SEHNR and CDR2 FQNEAQ (reference sequence). This CDR3 is built from 14 residues. V lost 4 bases and J 1 base, leaving 8 bases between the germline ends. This rearrangement joins TRBV7-9 to TRBJ1-5; D is uncertain. The clonotype comes from a man in his forties or fifties with HIV. Material: unsorted PBMCs, obtained 1.6 years after starting antiretroviral therapy. The CDR3 is CASSSTESNQPQHF. CDR3 bases: TGTGCCAGCAGCTCGACGGAGAGCAATCAGCCCCAGCATTTT. Looking up the rest from reference TRBV7-9 and TRBJ1-5 gives the full variable domain: DTGVSQNPRHKITKRGQNVTFRCDPISEHNRLYWYRQTLGQGPEFLTYFQNEAQLEKSRLLSDRFSAERPKGSFSTLEIQRTEQGDSAMYLCASSSTESNQPQHFGDGTRLSIL.